This TCR beta chain is from a study of cytomegalovirus exposure and HLA in healthy donors. Study-level background: A data release that came early held 80 million or so unique TCRs from HLA-typed donors.

This CDR3 has 16 amino acids. The V end lost 1 base, the J end lost 4 bases, and 14 bases lay between the germline ends. Germline V gene lookup returns CDR1 SSHAT and CDR2 FNYEAQ (reference sequence). Amplification used 60 Vbeta primers and 13 Jbeta primers. Clones were sequenced by immunoSEQ multiplex PCR, and TCRdb holds only the in-frame ones, with some missing. The sample comprises 90,000 to 100,000 clones, roughly 77% of which are singletons, and over 1.1% rests with the top ten. Overall study results and limits: It was assumed in the presence/absence analyses that sequencing depth was roughly uniform across donors. A missense variant in DCLRE1C was later tied to TCR beta V- and J-gene trimming. Usually a TCR sequence was rare, but some public TCRs were found in many donors.

As regards this clone: Its antigen remains unknown.

V is TRBV7-7 and J is TRBJ1-5, with a weak D call TRBD1 (6 bases). Sequencing was carried out using PBMCs. The sequence came from a middle-aged man in good health and CMV-seronegative. The CDR3 is CASSLDRGGRNQPQHF. The CDR3 nucleotides read TGTGCCAGCAGCTTAGATAGGGGGGGACGGAATCAGCCCCAGCATTTT.